This TCR beta chain is from a study of Graves' ophthalmopathy and Graves' hyperthyroidism. The CDR3 contains 14 residues. V dropped 7 bases and J dropped 6; count of bases not matched to a gene: 8. Germline-derived CDR1 and CDR2 are ENHRY and SYGVKD. RNA transcripts were the source from which TCR beta CDR3 regions were amplified. HTBI primers served in a first-round RT-PCR, which a second-round multiplex PCR followed. One entry per CDR3 protein results from TCRdb running MiXCR on the multiplex PCR reads. The sample lists approximately 540,000 distinct CDR3 sequences; roughly 40% were seen once. Sequencing used peripheral blood or thyroid tissue (not recorded which). The source of this sequence is an adult man with Graves' hyperthyroidism. V usage is TRBV10-3 and J usage is TRBJ1-4; 7 bases agree with TRBD1. In nucleotides, the CDR3 is TGTGCCATCACCTCCGGGACAGAATATGAAAAACTGTTTTTT. This sequence encodes CAITSGTEYEKLFF.